Presented here are 27 T cell receptor beta chains from one specimen sequenced in a study of cytomegalovirus exposure and HLA in healthy donors. 13 Jbeta primers and 60 Vbeta primers were used for the PCR. Assay used: immunoSEQ multiplex PCR; TCRdb lists only in-frame clones, some missing. The sample consists of 90,000 to 120,000 clones, 74% of them appearing once. The material sequenced was PBMCs. These receptors were collected from a man between 50 and 59 years old in good health and CMV-seropositive.

The chain joins TRBV5-4 to TRBJ2-7, with 10 bases lining up with TRBD1. V gave up 0 bases and J gave up 6 bases; unmatched junction bases: 6. CDR3 length: 15 residues. Per the germline V gene, CDR1 is SGHNT and CDR2 is YYREEE (reference sequence). The CDR3 DNA follows: TGTGCCAGCAGCTTGGGGGGGACAGGGGCCTCCGAGCAGTACTTC. Protein: CASSLGGTGASEQYF.

The rearrangement joins TRBV25-1 to TRBJ2-2, with a weak D call TRBD1 (5 bases). Germline CDR1 is MGHDK and CDR2 is SYGVNS. There are 17 residues in the CDR3. Trimming took off 0 bases at V and 3 bases at J, with 14 bases between the two ends. The CDR3 is CASSEYPAGMDTGELFF. The CDR3 DNA sequence: TGTGCCAGCAGTGAATACCCCGCAGGGATGGACACCGGGGAGCTGTTTTTT. The whole variable domain, remainder taken from reference TRBV25-1 and TRBJ2-2, is EADIYQTPRYLVIGTGKKITLECSQTMGHDKMYWYQQDPGMELHLIHYSYGVNSTEKGDLSSESTVSRIRTEHFPLTLESARPSHTSQYLCASSEYPAGMDTGELFFGEGSRLTVL.

V gene TRBV30 combines with J gene TRBJ1-2, with TRBD1 matching 9 bases. Germline V gene sequence: CDR1 GTSNPN, CDR2 SVGIG (reference sequence). J was trimmed by 4 bases and V by 4 bases; bases with no gene match: 4. The CDR3 contains 13 residues. CDR3 region: CAWTGQGTYGYTF. DNA for the CDR3: TGTGCCTGGACAGGACAGGGGACCTATGGCTACACCTTC. The whole variable domain, remainder taken from reference TRBV30 and TRBJ1-2, is SQTIHQWPATLVQPVGSPLSLECTVEGTSNPNLYWYRQAAGRGLQLLFYSVGIGQISSEVPQNLSASRPQDRQFILSSKKLLLSDSGFYLCAWTGQGTYGYTFGSGTRLTVV.

This chain connects TRBV5-1 to TRBJ2-3, with 7 positions matching TRBD1. The V and J ends lost 5 bases and 2 bases, in that order; junction bases with no gene match: 11. CDR1 is SGHRS, CDR2 YFSETQ, per germline. CDR3 size: 16 residues. CDR3 sequence: CASRGGASDFTDTQYF. The CDR3 DNA reads TGCGCCAGCAGAGGGGGCGCCAGCGACTTCACAGATACGCAGTATTTT.

CDR3 DNA sequence: TGTGCCAGCAGCCAATACGGGGACAGGGGGAACGAGCAGTACTTC. Its translation: CASSQYGDRGNEQYF. The rearrangement uses TRBV6-1 and TRBJ2-7, with 11 bases aligning to TRBD1. The CDR3 is made up of 15 amino acids. The V gene's germline CDR1 is MNHNS and CDR2 SASEGT. V trimming: 6 bases; J trimming: 5 bases; junction bases outside the gene matches: 9.

CDR3 DNA sequence: TGTGCCAGCAGCTTAGTGACTAGCGGCCATATGGGGAATGAGCAGTTCTTC. The encoded protein is CASSLVTSGHMGNEQFF. The rearrangement links TRBV7-8 to TRBJ2-1; 9 nucleotides align to TRBD2. Germline V CDR1 and CDR2: SGHVS, FQNEAQ. The CDR3 covers 17 residues. V was clipped by 1 base and J by 7 bases; unmatched bases: 11.

The chain is built from TRBV6-5 and TRBJ2-2, with 10 nucleotides matching TRBD1. With V trimmed by 9 bases and J by 5 bases, 6 bases remained unmatched. The CDR3 is 14 residues long. The germline gives CDR1 MNHEY, CDR2 SVGAGI. The CDR3 loop reads CASWDRGGTGELFF. CDR3 nucleotide sequence: TGTGCCAGTTGGGACAGGGGTGGAACCGGGGAGCTGTTTTTT.

V gene TRBV20-1 combines with J gene TRBJ2-7; maybe TRBD1 (5 bases). Trimming left V 3 bases short and J 7 bases short, with 10 bases between. This CDR3 is built from 11 residues. Germline CDR1 DFQATT, CDR2 SNEGSKA (reference sequence). Written as DNA, the CDR3 is TGCAGTGCTAGTCTTAGGGGTGAGCAGTACTTC. It is translated as CSASLRGEQYF.

This clone was observed once. The rearrangement links TRBV6-1 to TRBJ2-5; 9 bases are shared with TRBD2. The J call may be incorrect, as the DNA end agrees better with TRBJ2-7. Germline V gene sequence: CDR1 MNHNS, CDR2 SASEGT. This CDR3 is 14 amino acids long. The CDR3 spells CASDWREGLYEQYF. The CDR3 region has the DNA TGTGCCAGCGATTGGCGGGAGGGTTTATACGAGCAGTACTTC.

V usage is TRBV2 and J usage is TRBJ1-2, with TRBD1 matching over 11 bases. Germline CDR1 is SNHLY and CDR2 is FYNNEI. V was clipped by 5 bases and J by 3 bases; unmatched bases: 5. This CDR3 is built from 15 residues. CDR3 in amino acids: CASSSLGQGDYGYTF. CDR3 nucleotides: TGTGCCAGCAGTAGCCTGGGACAGGGGGACTATGGCTACACCTTC.

The chain recombines TRBV9 with TRBJ2-1; 9 nucleotides agree with TRBD1. Germline trimming cut 0 bases from V and 7 bases from J; bases unmatched to any gene: 2. Germline V gene data show CDR1 as SGDLS and CDR2 as YYNGEE. The CDR3 runs to 14 residues. The CDR3 nucleotides read TGTGCCAGCAGCGTAGTGACAGGGGGGAATGAGCAGTTCTTC. This sequence encodes CASSVVTGGNEQFF.

The chain couples TRBV5-1 to TRBJ2-3; D perhaps matches TRBD1 (5 bases). V lost 0 bases to trimming and J lost 4 bases, with 18 bases between them. CDR1 and CDR2 from the germline V gene are SGHRS and YFSETQ. CDR3 length equals 17 residues. This CDR3 is CASSLAPTTEVPDTQYF. Here the CDR3 DNA reads TGCGCCAGCAGCTTGGCCCCGACGACAGAAGTGCCAGATACGCAGTATTTT. Full variable domain (outside the CDR3, taken from reference TRBV5-1 and TRBJ2-3): KAGVTQTPRYLIKTRGQQVTLSCSPISGHRSVSWYQQTPGQGLQFLFEYFSETQRNKGNFPGRFSGRQFSNSRSEMNVSTLELGDSALYLCASSLAPTTEVPDTQYFGPGTRLTVL.

The rearrangement joins TRBV7-2 to TRBJ2-1, with D possibly being TRBD2 (6 bases). The CDR3 runs 12 residues. V dropped 5 bases and J dropped 10 bases, with 12 bases sitting between them. CDR1 is SGHTA and CDR2 is FQGNSA in the germline V gene. The CDR3 DNA sequence: TGTGCCAGCAGCATAGGGGAGGAGGAGCAGTTCTTC. This sequence encodes CASSIGEEEQFF.

The chain couples TRBV18 to TRBJ2-7; tentative D call: TRBD2 (6 bases). CDR1 KGHSH and CDR2 LQKENI come from the germline V gene. The CDR3 loop spans 13 amino acids. Trimming pared 3 bases from V and 5 bases from J, leaving 11 bases between. CDR3 in DNA: TGTGCCAGCTCACCCGGCAGGGAGGACGAGCAGTACTTC. Protein sequence: CASSPGREDEQYF.

This clone is a singleton in its sample. The chain combines TRBV19 with TRBJ2-3, with D uncertain. Trimming left V 3 bases short and J 0 bases short, with 7 bases between. The CDR3 runs to 14 residues. Per germline, CDR1 LNHDA and CDR2 SQIVND (reference sequence). Written as DNA, the CDR3 is TGTGCCAGTAGTATTAAACTTAGCACAGATACGCAGTATTTT. It codes for CASSIKLSTDTQYF.

This sequence joins TRBV18 and TRBJ2-1, with TRBD2 matching over 8 bases. Per the germline V gene, CDR1 is KGHSH and CDR2 is LQKENI. J gave up 0 bases and V 3 bases, and 7 bases lay outside the gene matches. CDR3 length equals 17 residues. CDR3 coding DNA: TGTGCCAGCTCACCTTCCTCCGGGAGGGTCTCCTACAATGAGCAGTTCTTC. It specifies CASSPSSGRVSYNEQFF.

This rearrangement joins TRBV6-1 to TRBJ1-5; 8 bases line up with TRBD1. The CDR3 extends over 16 amino acids. Germline CDR1 and CDR2: MNHNS and SASEGT. The V segment lost 2 bases and the J segment 2 bases; nucleotides outside the gene matches: 5. Here the CDR3 reads CASSESGGAGNQPQHF. CDR3 in DNA: TGTGCCAGCAGTGAATCAGGGGGCGCAGGCAATCAGCCCCAGCATTTT.

This clone appeared a few times. V is TRBV10-3 and J is TRBJ2-2; 8 bases are a match to TRBD1. The V and J ends lost 10 bases and 0 bases, in that order; junction bases with no gene match: 16. Germline values: CDR1 ENHRY, CDR2 SYGVKD. The CDR3 spans 18 residues. The CDR3 here is CATATGSGGFANTGELFF. CDR3 in DNA: TGTGCCACAGCCACGGGGTCAGGGGGCTTCGCGAACACCGGGGAGCTGTTTTTT.

This chain uses TRBV4-1 with TRBJ2-3; TRBD1 agrees at 8 bases. Germline values: CDR1 MGHRA, CDR2 YSYEKL. The CDR3 has 18 amino acids. J lost 3 bases, V lost 2 bases, and 13 bases had no gene match. The CDR3 loop is CASSQSKGSGGRTDTQYF. The CDR3 DNA sequence: TGCGCCAGCAGCCAAAGCAAGGGGTCAGGGGGCAGGACAGATACGCAGTATTTT.

The chain carries TRBV5-4 and TRBJ2-1; a weak D match, TRBD2 (6 bases). The CDR3 extends over 13 amino acids. V was cut by 6 bases and J by 4 bases, with 11 bases left in between. The germline V gene encodes CDR1 SGHNT and CDR2 YYREEE (reference sequence). In nucleotides, the CDR3 is TGTGCCAGCAACGGTGGGGGGTACAATGAGCAGTTCTTC. This sequence encodes CASNGGGYNEQFF.

This clone showed up just once. The chain combines TRBV27 with TRBJ2-7; D is perhaps TRBD2 (6 bases). Trimming took off 1 base at V and 2 bases at J, with 9 bases between the two ends. Germline V gene data show CDR1 as MNHEY and CDR2 as SMNVEV (reference sequence). This CDR3 has 14 amino acids. The chain's CDR3 is CASSLWGEAYEQYF. Written as DNA, the CDR3 is TGTGCCAGCAGTTTATGGGGGGAAGCCTACGAGCAGTACTTC.

V usage is TRBV7-2 and J usage is TRBJ2-7; TRBD2 is a possible D gene (6 bases). V lost 5 bases, J lost 1 base, and 15 bases lay in between. Germline CDR1 reads SGHTA; CDR2 reads FQGNSA. CDR3 length: 15 amino acids. The CDR3 DNA is TGTGCCAGCAGCGAAACGGCAGGGAGGTCCTACGAGCAGTACTTC. Translating gives CASSETAGRSYEQYF.

The V call is TRBV5-1, the J call TRBJ2-3; D perhaps matches TRBD2 (6 bases). V lost 5 bases, J lost 0 bases, and 16 bases lay in between. Germline V CDR1 and CDR2: SGHRS, YFSETQ. The CDR3 sequence is 16 residues long. The CDR3 DNA is TGCGCCAGCAGGCCCACCGGGACTCTTAGCACAGATACGCAGTATTTT. Translated: CASRPTGTLSTDTQYF.

V is TRBV2 and J is TRBJ2-5; 11 bases fit TRBD2. The CDR3 spans 12 residues. CDR1 is SNHLY and CDR2 is FYNNEI in the germline V gene. Losses at the gene ends were 7 bases for V and 8 bases for J; bases not matched to a gene: 3. CDR3 residues: CASTSGGTTQYF. The CDR3 region has the DNA TGTGCCAGCACTAGCGGGGGGACAACCCAGTACTTC.

This clone has only a few counts. The V call is TRBV11-2, the J call TRBJ1-2; TRBD1 agrees at 7 bases. The V and J ends lost 3 bases and 7 bases, in that order; junction bases with no gene match: 11. Per the germline V gene, CDR1 is SGHAT and CDR2 is FQNNGV. The CDR3 covers 15 residues. In DNA form, the CDR3 reads TGTGCCAGCAGCTTCGATTCCTGGGACAGCGGTGGCTACACCTTC. This gives the protein CASSFDSWDSGGYTF.

The rearrangement links TRBV4-1 to TRBJ2-1, with 8 bases aligning to TRBD2. The CDR3 consists of 17 residues. J lost 6 bases, V lost 10 bases, and 20 bases had no gene match. Germline V CDR1 and CDR2: MGHRA, YSYEKL. Here the CDR3 reads CATSKKVAGTDSNEQFF. The DNA for the CDR3 is TGCGCCACCTCAAAGAAGGTAGCGGGGACCGATAGCAATGAGCAGTTCTTC.

V and J are TRBV4-2 and TRBJ2-1, with 7 bases fitting TRBD1. Germline values: CDR1 LGHNA, CDR2 YNFKEQ. This CDR3 is built from 16 residues. Losses at the gene ends were 2 bases for V and 0 bases for J; bases not matched to a gene: 4. CDR3 in amino acids: CASSQPSGGSYNEQFF. CDR3 DNA: TGTGCCAGCAGCCAACCATCAGGGGGCTCCTACAATGAGCAGTTCTTC.